This TCR beta chain was recorded in a study of cytomegalovirus exposure and HLA in healthy donors. Study-wide points: Per published accounts, TCR beta sequences correctly predicted the HLA-A and HLA-B alleles of most subjects. Presence/absence comparisons presumed near-even sequencing depth among donors.

Points on this clone: Its specificity is not known. Germline is not matched at one junction end, which may reflect a read error.

In the PCR, 60 Vbeta and 13 Jbeta primers were used. TCRdb's copy holds only in-frame clones and misses some; the assay was immunoSEQ multiplex PCR. The table has around 180,000 clones, approximately 88% seen once; the top ten hold about 0.26%. The TCR was taken from a boy aged 10-17 years in good health and CMV-seronegative. Sample: PBMCs.

CDR3 in DNA: TGTGCCAGCAGTTATGACGGCAGGGAGGTCTCAGGCTTC. Translation gives CASSYDGREVSGF. The V and J genes are TRBV6-9 and TRBJ2-7, with a tentative D call TRBD2 (6 bases). Germline assignment: CDR1 MNHGY and CDR2 SVAAGI. The CDR3 consists of 13 residues.